This T cell receptor (beta chain) was captured in a study of T cell responses to AZD1222 COVID-19 vaccine. Only in-frame clones appear in the TCRdb table, and some are missing; sequencing was by immunoSEQ multiplex PCR. This table holds 120,000 or so clones, around 87% found once. V gave up 6 bases and J gave up 1 base; unmatched junction bases: 5. This CDR3 is built from 14 residues. Looked up from germline, CDR1 is SEHNR and CDR2 is FQNEAQ (reference sequence). Study-wide results and limits: There were vaccine-associated CD4 TCRs across spike, dominant at 160-218 and 743-854. Females outnumbered males among donors, who were mostly white British; clonal diversity was possibly underestimated. Repertoires were obtained only post-peak T cell response. Two AZD1222 administrations were followed by greater Spike-specific TCR breadth and depth.

With regard to this clone: No antigen is known for it.

The chain has TRBV7-9 and TRBJ2-7, with 8 bases identical to TRBD1. This specimen consisted of peripheral blood, obtained on day 0 of AZD1222 vaccination. This clonotype originated in an adult in good health. CDR3 DNA sequence: TGTGCCAGCAGGGTGGGACAGGAGTCCTACGAGCAGTACTTC. Protein sequence: CASRVGQESYEQYF. Full variable domain (outside the CDR3, taken from reference TRBV7-9 and TRBJ2-7): DTGVSQNPRHKITKRGQNVTFRCDPISEHNRLYWYRQTLGQGPEFLTYFQNEAQLEKSRLLSDRFSAERPKGSFSTLEIQRTEQGDSAMYLCASRVGQESYEQYFGPGTRLTVT.